The rows below give T cell receptor beta chains drawn from one sample of a study of blood T cell repertoires in COVID-19. Libraries were prepared by immunoSEQ multiplex PCR; TCRdb keeps only in-frame clonotypes and omits some of them. The sample contains 65,000 to 100,000 clones, around 89% of which appear only once. The sequenced material came from peripheral blood. The receptors stem from a man aged 50 to 60 with acute or convalescent COVID-19. Each CDR3 is given with its conserved first and last residue. Fields, in order: clone size, V gene, D gene, J gene, CDR3 protein. D genes are given only for firm matches. Some rows mark clone size as missing; the rest say once, few, many or name a class of expanded clone.

>NA|TRBV5-1|TRBD2|TRBJ2-5
CASSLGPGLAGETQYF
>NA|TRBV7-2|TRBD2|TRBJ2-2
CASSLAGGPLRELFF
>NA|TRBV5-8|NA|TRBJ1-2
CASRAPLQGTYGYTF
>NA|TRBV7-9|TRBD1|TRBJ1-2
CASSSRDRDGYTF
>NA|TRBV20-1|TRBD2|TRBJ2-7
CSASLNGLAGTEQYF
>once|TRBV19|TRBD2|TRBJ2-1
CASSTGLSKDNEQFF
>once|TRBV9|NA|TRBJ2-1
CASSVDAENEQFF
>NA|TRBV19|NA|TRBJ2-3
CASSPTRDTQYF
>NA|TRBV19|NA|TRBJ1-6
CASSMIGQNSPLHF
>NA|TRBV10-2|TRBD1|TRBJ2-6
CATRGRDRTDSGANVLTF
>NA|TRBV5-1|TRBD1|TRBJ2-2
CASRPLTGTDTGELFF
>once|TRBV7-2|TRBD2|TRBJ2-3
CASSLGLATDTQYF
>NA|TRBV7-3|NA|TRBJ1-5
CASSLIEAAGGNQPQHF
>NA|TRBV7-2|NA|TRBJ1-1
CASSRTWNTEAFF
>NA|TRBV30|TRBD2|TRBJ2-3
CAWTSGGTDTQYF
>NA|TRBV7-2|TRBD2|TRBJ2-2
CASSFAGLAGTGELFF
>NA|TRBV9|NA|TRBJ2-3
CASSVAGKDTQYF
>NA|TRBV10-3|NA|TRBJ1-1
CAIRSGQTVTTEAFF
>NA|TRBV2|TRBD1|TRBJ1-1
CASMGNRGGTEAFF
>NA|TRBV7-2|NA|TRBJ2-3
CASSSSSTDTQYF
>NA|TRBV7-6|TRBD1|TRBJ1-2
CASSPGNRGLYGYTF
>NA|TRBV7-3|NA|TRBJ2-1
CASSRSGQNYNEQFF
>NA|TRBV18|NA|TRBJ2-3
CASSEGTADTQYF
>NA|TRBV5-1|TRBD2|TRBJ2-1
CASSLQLAGVNEQFF
>NA|TRBV29-1|TRBD1|TRBJ1-1
CSVPGVTGGNEAFF
>NA|TRBV3-1/TRBV3-2|NA|TRBJ1-4
CASSQAGFANEKLFF
>NA|TRBV9|TRBD2|TRBJ2-3
CASSAGLAGGADTQYF
>few|TRBV30|TRBD1|TRBJ2-7
CAWGQGANEQYF
>NA|TRBV10-3|NA|TRBJ2-7
CAIRENSGLEQYF